A single sample is the source of the 31 T cell receptor beta chains below, sequenced in a study of T cells after posttransplantation cyclophosphamide. Cyclophosphamide on days +3 and +4 followed busulfan-fludarabine conditioning and a marrow graft. The protocol was immunoSEQ multiplex PCR, while the TCRdb copy is restricted to in-frame clones and leaves out a portion. The repertoire holds approximately 3,800 clones, with about 81% as singletons. The material was PBMCs, obtained after an allogeneic stem cell transplant with post-transplant cyclophosphamide. The receptors stem from a female patient aged 50-59 years who received an allogeneic stem cell transplant from a related donor, was CMV-positive, and had no GVHD. The graft donor may be the source of some T cells.

This clone was observed a handful of times. The gene calls are TRBV18 and TRBJ2-2; 7 bases map to TRBD1. Germline CDR1 KGHSH, CDR2 LQKENI. The V and J ends lost 3 bases and 4 bases, in that order; junction bases with no gene match: 11. The CDR3 extends over 17 amino acids. The CDR3 nucleotides are TGTGCCAGCTCACCCGTTCAAGGGGGCGTGGGCACCGGGGAGCTGTTTTTT. Its translation is CASSPVQGGVGTGELFF.

This sequence joins TRBV29-1 and TRBJ2-1; 7 nucleotides match TRBD1. V lost 7 bases and J lost 4; bases outside the gene matches: 10. This CDR3 contains 14 residues. CDR1 and CDR2 (germline): SQVTM, ANQGSEA. The CDR3 sequence is CSAKTLTGYNEQFF. CDR3 DNA sequence: TGCAGCGCAAAGACCTTGACAGGGTACAATGAGCAGTTCTTC.

CDR3 nucleotide sequence: TGTGCCAGCAGCACATTGACAGGGGATGGGACAGATACGCAGTATTTT. Its protein product is CASSTLTGDGTDTQYF. This chain connects TRBV11-2 to TRBJ2-3; 8 nucleotides align to TRBD1. J gave up 3 bases and V 5 bases, and 10 bases lay outside the gene matches. CDR3 length equals 16 residues. CDR1 SGHAT and CDR2 FQNNGV come from the germline V gene.

The chain links TRBV5-8 to TRBJ2-1, with D possibly TRBD1 on 6 matching bases. Germline CDR1 and CDR2: SGHTS and YDEGEE. The CDR3 runs 17 residues. V gave up 4 bases and J gave up 4 bases, with 21 bases separating them. The CDR3 is CASSRKLQGPPYNEQFF. CDR3 bases: TGTGCCAGCAGCCGGAAATTACAGGGACCCCCTTACAATGAGCAGTTCTTC.

CDR3 in DNA: TGTGCCATCAGTGAGTCGACAGGGAAAGCTTTCTTT. Translated, it gives CAISESTGKAFF. The chain joins TRBV10-3 to TRBJ1-1; TRBD1 aligns across 7 bases. Germline assignment: CDR1 ENHRY and CDR2 SYGVKD. V shed 0 bases and J 9 bases; nucleotides not matched to a gene: 1. The CDR3 consists of 12 residues.

This clone was detected a few times. The rearrangement uses TRBV7-8 and TRBJ1-5, with D perhaps TRBD1 (6 bases). From germline, CDR1 is SGHVS and CDR2 FQNEAQ. V gave up 5 bases and J gave up 1 base, with 18 bases separating them. The CDR3 length is 17 residues. The CDR3 reads CASSVFDRTKSNQPQHF. The CDR3 nucleotides read TGTGCCAGCAGCGTCTTTGACAGGACAAAGAGCAATCAGCCCCAGCATTTT.

A note on this clone: The same CDR3 is also encoded by other DNA sequences in this sample. The J gene is TRBJ2-3, the V gene TRBV5-1, with D perhaps TRBD2 (5 bases). The V end lost 2 bases, the J end lost 0 bases, and 13 bases lay between the germline ends. Germline V lookup: CDR1 SGHRS, CDR2 YFSETQ. CDR3 length: 16 residues. The CDR3 DNA reads TGCGCCAGCAGCTTTCCCCCAGGAGGTAGCACAGATACGCAGTATTTT. Residues: CASSFPPGGSTDTQYF. The full variable domain, rest sourced from reference TRBV5-1 and TRBJ2-3, is KAGVTQTPRYLIKTRGQQVTLSCSPISGHRSVSWYQQTPGQGLQFLFEYFSETQRNKGNFPGRFSGRQFSNSRSEMNVSTLELGDSALYLCASSFPPGGSTDTQYFGPGTRLTVL.

V and J are TRBV2 and TRBJ1-2; D might be TRBD1 (5 bases). CDR3 length: 12 amino acids. Germline V gene sequence: CDR1 SNHLY, CDR2 FYNNEI. V lost 11 bases and J lost 8, with 18 bases in between. The CDR3 DNA reads as TGTGCCGGCCGAGGAGGGGAATGGGGCTACACCTTC. It translates to CAGRGGEWGYTF.

The V call is TRBV7-3, the J call TRBJ2-2, with TRBD1 matching 8 bases. Trimming cost V 1 base and J 8 bases; bases outside gene matches: 3. Germline V CDR1 and CDR2: SGHTA, FQGTGA. The length of the CDR3 is 14 residues. As DNA, the CDR3 is TGTGCCAGCAGCTTAAGTGGGACAGGAGGGGAGCTGTTTTTT. Translated, it gives CASSLSGTGGELFF.

This clone has just one count. The gene calls are TRBV7-9 and TRBJ2-6; a possible D gene is TRBD2 (6 bases). Trimming left V 7 bases short and J 0 bases short, with 22 bases between. In germline, CDR1 is SEHNR, CDR2 FQNEAQ (reference sequence). The CDR3 extends over 19 amino acids. The CDR3 sequence is CASTTPTGTLGSGANVLTF. CDR3 sequence (DNA): TGTGCCAGCACCACTCCCACCGGGACTCTGGGCTCTGGGGCCAACGTCCTGACTTTC.

The V call is TRBV6-1, the J call TRBJ1-1; 7 nucleotides agree with TRBD1. The germline CDR1 and CDR2 sequences are MNHNS and SASEGT. The junction had 8 bases not matched to a gene; V was cut back by 5 bases and J by 8 bases. The CDR3 covers 13 residues. The CDR3, as DNA: TGTGCCAGCAGTACATTCGGACAGGTAGAAGCTTTCTTT. This gives the protein CASSTFGQVEAFF.

The rearrangement joins TRBV7-9 to TRBJ2-7; 7 nucleotides agree with TRBD1. Per germline, CDR1 SEHNR and CDR2 FQNEAQ (reference sequence). This CDR3 is built from 16 residues. The ends lost 3 bases at V and 0 bases at J; junction bases unmatched: 8. For the CDR3, the DNA is TGTGCCAGCAGCTTTTCAGGGGCAGGGGGCTCCTACGAGCAGTACTTC. It translates to CASSFSGAGGSYEQYF.

This clone has only a few counts. The genes are TRBV19 and TRBJ1-1, with 7 bases matching TRBD1. V lost 5 bases, J lost 0 bases, and 6 bases stayed unmatched. CDR3 length equals 15 residues. The germline CDR1 and CDR2 sequences are LNHDA and SQIVND (reference sequence). CDR3 nucleotide sequence: TGTGCCAGTAGTCTCGGGACAGCCATGAACACTGAAGCTTTCTTT. Amino acid sequence: CASSLGTAMNTEAFF.

The chain links TRBV2 to TRBJ2-7, with a possible D match to TRBD2 (5 bases). Trimming cost V 2 bases and J 10 bases, with 12 bases left between them. From germline, CDR1 is SNHLY and CDR2 FYNNEI. CDR3 length: 12 amino acids. CDR3 in DNA: TGTGCCAGCAGTGAAAATGTCGGACTCCAGTACTTC. Its translation is CASSENVGLQYF.

This chain connects TRBV6-4 to TRBJ2-5; D is unresolved. This CDR3 is built from 14 residues. Germline-derived CDR1 and CDR2 are MRHNA and SNTAGT. Deletions cut 2 bases from V and 2 bases from J, with 9 bases between. For the CDR3, the DNA is TGTGCCAGCAGTGACGAGTTGTGGCAAGAGACCCAGTACTTC. The encoded protein is CASSDELWQETQYF.

A few counts support this clone. The rearrangement joins TRBV5-6 to TRBJ2-1; TRBD1 is a possible D gene (5 bases). Trimming removed 5 bases from V and 8 bases from J, with 14 bases in between. The CDR3 has 13 amino acids. Germline assignment: CDR1 SGHDT and CDR2 YYEEEE. The CDR3 coding sequence is TGTGCCAGCAGGGGGCAGGGTCAGGATGAGCAGTTCTTC. It translates to CASRGQGQDEQFF.

The chain is built from TRBV10-1 and TRBJ2-5, with D uncertain. CDR1 is WNHNN and CDR2 is SYGVQD in the germline V gene (reference sequence). V lost 8 bases, J lost 5 bases, and 3 bases lay in between. The CDR3 totals 9 residues. CDR3 in amino acids: CASEETQYF. The CDR3 bases are TGCGCCAGCGAGGAGACCCAGTACTTC.

The gene calls are TRBV4-2 and TRBJ2-3; TRBD2 aligns across 7 bases. The germline V gene encodes CDR1 LGHNA and CDR2 YNFKEQ. The CDR3 is 14 residues long. With V trimmed by 4 bases and J by 4 bases, 5 bases remained unmatched. CDR3 nucleotides: TGTGCCAGCAGCCGCGGACTAGATTCAGATACGCAGTATTTT. As protein: CASSRGLDSDTQYF.

The genes are TRBV28 and TRBJ2-7; the match to TRBD1 covers 8 bases. The CDR3 covers 15 residues. Germline V CDR1 and CDR2: MDHEN, SYDVKM. Germline trimming cut 6 bases from V and 2 bases from J; bases unmatched to any gene: 9. The CDR3 nucleotides are TGTGCCAGCAGGAGGGGTCGACAGGGGACCTACGAGCAGTACTTC. Residues: CASRRGRQGTYEQYF.

On this clone itself: The identical CDR3 is also encoded by other nucleotide sequences in the sample. The chain recombines TRBV13 with TRBJ2-7; possibly TRBD2 for D (6 bases). Trimming took 4 bases from V and 0 from J, leaving 10 bases between them. This CDR3 is 14 amino acids long. Germline values: CDR1 PRHDT, CDR2 FYEKMQ (reference sequence). CDR3 sequence: CASSSGEISYEQYF. The CDR3 nucleotides are TGTGCCAGCAGCTCGGGGGAAATCTCCTACGAGCAGTACTTC.

J is TRBJ2-1 and V is TRBV27; 7 nucleotides line up with TRBD2. V dropped 6 bases and J dropped 0; count of bases not matched to a gene: 8. The CDR3 covers 16 residues. The V gene's germline CDR1 is MNHEY and CDR2 SMNVEV (reference sequence). The CDR3 DNA reads TGTGCCAGCAGCCCAGCTAGCGGCAGCTCCTACAATGAGCAGTTCTTC. Protein product: CASSPASGSSYNEQFF.

The chain links TRBV7-2 to TRBJ1-4; no reliable D call. This CDR3 contains 13 residues. Germline assignment: CDR1 SGHTA and CDR2 FQGNSA. V lost 5 bases and J 6 bases, leaving 10 bases between the germline ends. The CDR3 nucleotides are TGTGCCAGCAGCCCTGTAACAGATGAAAAACTGTTTTTT. Translating it yields CASSPVTDEKLFF.

The V gene is TRBV30, the J gene TRBJ2-4; possible D gene TRBD2, 6 bases. Between the trimmed V and J ends, which lost 4 bases and 0 bases, there was a span of 22 bases. The germline V gene encodes CDR1 GTSNPN and CDR2 SVGIG (reference sequence). This CDR3 spans 18 amino acids. The CDR3 coding sequence is TGTGCCTGGATAGGGGACGGTCCAGCGGGCCTAGCCAAAAACATTCAGTACTTC. Translation gives CAWIGDGPAGLAKNIQYF.

Only a few counts were recorded for this clone. This chain connects TRBV5-4 to TRBJ2-3; D possibly corresponds to TRBD1 (7 bases). V was cut by 4 bases and J by 4 bases, with 19 bases left in between. The CDR3 totals 16 residues. Germline V CDR1 and CDR2: SGHNT, YYREEE (reference sequence). The CDR3 protein is CASSLGGGGDADTQYF. CDR3 sequence (DNA): TGTGCCAGCAGCCTGGGCGGAGGGGGCGACGCAGATACGCAGTATTTT.

V usage is TRBV2 and J usage is TRBJ2-3; a possible D gene is TRBD1 (6 bases). Germline values: CDR1 SNHLY, CDR2 FYNNEI. CDR3 length: 13 amino acids. Deletions cut 8 bases from V and 1 base from J, with 10 bases between. CDR3 nucleotides: TGTGCCAGCGGGGGCGTAGGCACAGATACGCAGTATTTT. It translates to CASGGVGTDTQYF. The full variable domain, completed using reference TRBV2 and TRBJ2-3, is EPEVTQTPSHQVTQMGQEVILRCVPISNHLYFYWYRQILGQKVEFLVSFYNNEISEKSEIFDDQFSVERPDGSNFTLKIRSTKLEDSAMYFCASGGVGTDTQYFGPGTRLTVL.

This rearrangement joins TRBV25-1 to TRBJ2-3; D gene uncertain. V lost 6 bases, J lost 0 bases, and 13 bases lay in between. The CDR3 loop spans 15 amino acids. Germline V gene data show CDR1 as MGHDK and CDR2 as SYGVNS. The CDR3 loop reads CASSQNQSSTDTQYF. In DNA form, the CDR3 reads TGTGCCAGCAGCCAAAACCAAAGCAGCACAGATACGCAGTATTTT.

The chain links TRBV5-8 to TRBJ2-1; D may be TRBD2 (5 bases). The V gene lost 0 bases and the J gene lost 0 bases, with 13 bases spanning the gap. Germline V lookup: CDR1 SGHTS, CDR2 YDEGEE. The CDR3 loop spans 17 amino acids. CDR3 DNA sequence: TGTGCCAGCAGCTTGGAGGATTTCCGGGGCTCCTACAATGAGCAGTTCTTC. This sequence encodes CASSLEDFRGSYNEQFF.

The chain has TRBV28 and TRBJ2-3; D is unresolved. Germline V gene lookup returns CDR1 MDHEN and CDR2 SYDVKM. This CDR3 is built from 13 residues. The germline V and J ends were trimmed by 3 bases and 0 bases, with 4 bases remaining between them. CDR3: CASSLSSTDTQYF. The CDR3 nucleotides read TGTGCCAGCAGTTTGTCTAGCACAGATACGCAGTATTTT.

The rearrangement uses TRBV14 and TRBJ1-2; 10 nucleotides match TRBD1. CDR1 and CDR2 from the germline V gene are SGHDN and FVKESK. V shed 4 bases, J shed 4 bases, and the junction held 6 bases outside the gene matches. The CDR3 length is 15 residues. This CDR3 is CASSPGTGDGYGYTF. The CDR3, as DNA: TGTGCCAGCAGCCCCGGGACAGGGGATGGCTATGGCTACACCTTC.

This clone was counted a few times. This chain links TRBV7-8 with TRBJ1-6, with D tentatively TRBD1 (5 bases). This CDR3 spans 15 amino acids. Per germline, CDR1 SGHVS and CDR2 FQNEAQ. The germline V and J ends were trimmed by 5 bases and 10 bases, with 18 bases remaining between them. In DNA form, the CDR3 reads TGTGCCAGCAGCCACCCTCAGGGTACCGAATCACCCCTCCACTTT. Amino acid sequence: CASSHPQGTESPLHF. The full variable domain, completed using reference TRBV7-8 and TRBJ1-6, is GAGVSQSPRYKVAKRGQDVALRCDPISGHVSLFWYQQALGQGPEFLTYFQNEAQLDKSGLPSDRFFAERPEGSVSTLKIQRTQQEDSAVYLCASSHPQGTESPLHFGNGTRLTVT.

The J gene is TRBJ2-2, the V gene TRBV5-1; tentatively, D is TRBD1 (6 bases). Trimming pared 3 bases from V and 4 bases from J, leaving 13 bases between. Germline lookup yields CDR1 SGHRS and CDR2 YFSETQ. The CDR3 spans 15 residues. The CDR3 DNA reads as TGCGCCAGCAGCTCACTCAAGACAGGCACCGGGGAGCTGTTTTTT. Translated: CASSSLKTGTGELFF.